One sample yielded the 26 T cell receptor beta chains listed below, sequenced in a study of T cells after yellow fever vaccination. TCRdb re-derived calls from the 5' RACE reads in MiXCR, one entry per CDR3 protein. Among 450,000 to 550,000 distinct CDR3 sequences listed, just over 20% were seen once. Source: PBMCs, taken less than 25 days after the first yellow fever vaccination. All receptors derive from a man in his late teens or twenties who received the YFV17D yellow fever vaccine.

The V call is TRBV5-5, the J call TRBJ1-6; 7 nucleotides align to TRBD1. The V and J ends lost 3 bases and 12 bases, in that order; junction bases with no gene match: 3. This CDR3 contains 12 residues. Germline V gene sequence: CDR1 SGHKS, CDR2 YYEKEE (reference sequence). DNA for the CDR3: TGTGCCAGCAGCTGGGCAGGGGGACCCCTCCACTTT. Its protein product is CASSWAGGPLHF. Full variable domain (outside the CDR3, taken from reference TRBV5-5 and TRBJ1-6): DAGVTQSPTHLIKTRGQQVTLRCSPISGHKSVSWYQQVLGQGPQFIFQYYEKEERGRGNFPDRFSARQFPNYSSELNVNALLLGDSALYLCASSWAGGPLHFGNGTRLTVT.

This clonotype showed up just a few times. The rearrangement joins TRBV7-3 to TRBJ1-1, with D perhaps matching TRBD1 (6 bases). The CDR3 runs 13 residues. Trimming removed 4 bases from V and 8 bases from J, with 14 bases in between. CDR1 is SGHTA, CDR2 FQGTGA, per germline. Written as DNA, the CDR3 is TGTGCCAGCAGCTCCACAGGGAGTGGCGAAGCTTTCTTT. Its translation is CASSSTGSGEAFF.

This clonotype turned up a few times. The rearrangement uses TRBV7-6 and TRBJ2-5, with TRBD2 as a possible D gene (7 bases). Germline-derived CDR1 and CDR2 are SGHVS and FNYEAQ. This CDR3 contains 17 residues. Between the trimmed V and J ends, which lost 6 bases and 2 bases, there was a span of 22 bases. The CDR3 DNA reads TGTGCCAGCAGGCGACCCGAGGGGGGGACCCATCAAGAGACCCAGTACTTC. Its translation: CASRRPEGGTHQETQYF.

In its sample, this clonotype was seen a few times. The chain is built from TRBV7-2 and TRBJ2-5; 11 nucleotides match TRBD2. CDR1 SGHTA and CDR2 FQGNSA come from the germline V gene. This CDR3 region has 16 residues. V was clipped by 5 bases and J by 5 bases; unmatched bases: 10. CDR3 region: CASSPRASGGYETQYF. DNA of the CDR3: TGTGCCAGCAGCCCAAGGGCTAGCGGGGGGTATGAGACCCAGTACTTC.

The chain joins TRBV19 to TRBJ1-6; tentatively, D is TRBD1 (6 bases). From germline, CDR1 is LNHDA and CDR2 SQIVND (reference sequence). Trimming took off 7 bases at V and 8 bases at J, with 12 bases between the two ends. CDR3 length equals 13 residues. The CDR3 nucleotides read TGTGCCAGTACAGGGCAGGGGTATTCACCCCTCCACTTT. Translated: CASTGQGYSPLHF.

This clonotype was counted between two and nine times. The CDR3: CASSQKIGVSYEQYF. The CDR3 DNA reads TGTGCCAGCAGCCAAAAGATCGGAGTCTCCTACGAGCAGTACTTC. V and J are TRBV3-1 and TRBJ2-7; no clear D. This CDR3 comprises 15 residues. The ends were cut back, 2 bases at V and 0 bases at J, with 11 bases in the middle. The germline V gene encodes CDR1 LGHDT and CDR2 YNNKEL (reference sequence).

This clonotype came up many times. This chain joins TRBV10-3 and TRBJ2-7; D is undetermined. The V end lost 2 bases, the J end lost 0 bases, and 14 bases lay between the germline ends. In germline, CDR1 is ENHRY, CDR2 SYGVKD. The CDR3 has 16 amino acids. The CDR3 DNA follows: TGTGCCATCAGTGAGAAAAATTCCAGGAGCTCCTACGAGCAGTACTTC. Its translation: CAISEKNSRSSYEQYF.

This chain joins TRBV5-1 and TRBJ1-2; no firm D call. Germline loops: CDR1 SGHRS, CDR2 YFSETQ. This CDR3 is built from 14 residues. The ends were cut back, 0 bases at V and 1 base at J, with 7 bases in the middle. The CDR3 coding sequence is TGCGCCAGCAGCTTGGCTACGGTTAACTATGGCTACACCTTC. Protein product: CASSLATVNYGYTF.

CDR3 residues: CASSPPGLMNTEAFF. In DNA form, the CDR3 reads TGTGCCAGCAGCCCACCCGGCCTCATGAACACTGAAGCTTTCTTT. V gene TRBV7-8 combines with J gene TRBJ1-1; D not resolved. Germline loops: CDR1 SGHVS, CDR2 FQNEAQ. The CDR3 loop spans 15 amino acids. Trimming cost V 5 bases and J 0 bases, with 13 bases left between them.

The chain couples TRBV11-1 to TRBJ2-5; 9 bases are shared with TRBD1. CDR3 length: 18 residues. V lost 3 bases to trimming and J lost 5 bases; unmatched junction nucleotides: 16. In germline, CDR1 is SGHAT, CDR2 FQDESV (reference sequence). This CDR3 reads CASSFTHGTGREGETQYF. The CDR3 nucleotides read TGTGCCAGCAGCTTTACCCATGGGACAGGGAGAGAGGGGGAGACCCAGTACTTC. Together with reference TRBV11-1 and TRBJ2-5, the CDR3 gives the full variable domain: EAEVAQSPRYKITEKSQAVAFWCDPISGHATLYWYRQILGQGPELLVQFQDESVVDDSQLPKDRFSAERLKGVDSTLKIQPAELGDSAMYLCASSFTHGTGREGETQYFGPGTRLLVL.

V gene TRBV7-9 combines with J gene TRBJ1-5, with D uncertain. From germline, CDR1 is SEHNR and CDR2 FQNEAQ (reference sequence). The CDR3 has 11 residues. Trimming took 7 bases from V and 3 from J, leaving 4 bases between them. In DNA form, the CDR3 reads TGTGCCAGCACCTACAATCAGCCCCAGCATTTT. Translating gives CASTYNQPQHF.

In this sample, this clonotype turned up a few times. This sequence joins TRBV7-3 and TRBJ2-1, with 9 bases identical to TRBD2. J lost 8 bases, V lost 1 base, and 9 bases had no gene match. This CDR3 comprises 16 residues. Per the germline V gene, CDR1 is SGHTA and CDR2 is FQGTGA. The CDR3 nucleotides read TGTGCCAGCAGCTTAAAATTTGAGCGGGGGGTCTATGAGCAGTTCTTC. Protein: CASSLKFERGVYEQFF.

At least ten counts were recorded for this clonotype. The V and J genes are TRBV5-1 and TRBJ1-2; D not resolved. Trimming took off 1 base at V and 8 bases at J, with 12 bases between the two ends. Germline V gene data show CDR1 as SGHRS and CDR2 as YFSETQ. The CDR3 loop spans 13 amino acids. The CDR3 DNA reads TGCGCCAGCAGCTTGAACGGGGTGGAGGGCTACACCTTC. This gives the protein CASSLNGVEGYTF.

In this sample, this clonotype turned up a few times. The rearrangement joins TRBV4-1 to TRBJ1-5, with 7 nucleotides matching TRBD1. The CDR3 consists of 15 residues. Germline V CDR1 and CDR2: MGHRA, YSYEKL. V trimming: 6 bases; J trimming: 2 bases; junction bases outside the gene matches: 7. The CDR3 sequence: CASRGTGEGNQPQHF. The CDR3 DNA follows: TGCGCCAGCAGGGGTACAGGGGAGGGCAATCAGCCCCAGCATTTT.

The CDR3 reads CASSQAGGAFF. CDR3 DNA: TGTGCCAGCAGCCAGGCCGGCGGGGCTTTCTTT. V is TRBV6-2 or TRBV6-3 and J is TRBJ1-1; D gene unclear. CDR1 and CDR2 (germline): MNHEY, SVGEGT. This CDR3 is built from 11 residues. V was cut by 6 bases and J by 11 bases, with 13 bases left in between.

The V call is TRBV5-1, the J call TRBJ1-2; the match to TRBD1 covers 7 bases. V shed 4 bases and J 3 bases; nucleotides not matched to a gene: 3. The CDR3 length is 13 residues. Germline V gene sequence: CDR1 SGHRS, CDR2 YFSETQ. The CDR3 coding sequence is TGCGCCAGCAGCCAAGGACAGGACTATGGCTACACCTTC. It is translated as CASSQGQDYGYTF.

There are a few counts of this clonotype. This chain links TRBV5-4 with TRBJ2-7; unclear D gene. The CDR3 is 14 residues long. V was trimmed by 3 bases and J by 3 bases, leaving 13 bases between them. Germline-derived CDR1 and CDR2 are SGHNT and YYREEE (reference sequence). The DNA for the CDR3 is TGTGCCAGCAGCTCGGTCGGTGCAATCTACGAGCAGTACTTC. Protein sequence: CASSSVGAIYEQYF.

CDR3 in DNA: TGTGCCAGCTCAAACCCGACGACTTATCAAGAGACCCAGTACTTC. Its translation: CASSNPTTYQETQYF. This rearrangement joins TRBV12-3 or TRBV12-4 to TRBJ2-5; no clear D gene. The ends were cut back, 8 bases at V and 2 bases at J, with 18 bases in the middle. This CDR3 has 15 amino acids.

Only a few counts were recorded for this clonotype. The chain combines TRBV4-2 with TRBJ2-3; 10 bases are shared with TRBD2. V was pared by 1 base and J by 6 bases, with 7 bases of the junction left unmatched. The length of the CDR3 is 16 residues. Germline V lookup: CDR1 LGHNA, CDR2 YNFKEQ. The CDR3 reads CASSQGSSGGLDTQYF. The CDR3 coding sequence is TGTGCCAGCAGCCAAGGAAGTAGCGGGGGGCTGGATACGCAGTATTTT.

This clonotype appeared a few times. V is TRBV10-3 and J is TRBJ2-7, with D possibly being TRBD1 (6 bases). The CDR3 length is 15 residues. V shed 3 bases and J shed 2 bases, with 14 bases lying between them. Germline V gives CDR1 ENHRY, CDR2 SYGVKD. CDR3 amino acids: CAISDSTGNPYEQYF. CDR3 in DNA: TGTGCCATCAGTGACTCGACAGGCAACCCCTACGAGCAGTACTTC.

This clonotype showed up just a few times. The chain employs TRBV11-1 and TRBJ2-7, with 12 bases matching TRBD1. CDR3 length: 17 residues. Losses at the gene ends were 5 bases for V and 3 bases for J; bases not matched to a gene: 11. Germline-derived CDR1 and CDR2 are SGHAT and FQDESV (reference sequence). CDR3 sequence: CASSLRARDRGLYEQYF. In nucleotides, the CDR3 is TGTGCCAGCAGCCTGAGGGCTCGGGACAGGGGGCTCTACGAGCAGTACTTC.

For this clonotype: A read error may be the cause here, since a much bigger clone is one base away. The genes are TRBV6-5 and TRBJ2-2; D call uncertain. The CDR3 covers 13 residues. Germline-derived CDR1 and CDR2 are MNHEY and SVGAGI. Between the trimmed V and J ends, which lost 2 bases and 3 bases, there was a span of 4 bases. In nucleotides, the CDR3 is TGTGCCAGCAGTTACGGGGACACCGGGGAGCTGTTTTTT. Translating gives CASSYGDTGELFF.

The rearrangement uses TRBV30 and TRBJ1-2, with D hard to call. V lost 0 bases to trimming and J lost 8 bases, with 7 bases between them. The CDR3 extends over 11 amino acids. The V gene's germline CDR1 is GTSNPN and CDR2 SVGIG (reference sequence). The CDR3 region has the DNA TGTGCCTGGAGTGTTTTGGAAGGCTACACCTTC. This sequence encodes CAWSVLEGYTF.

The V and J genes are TRBV25-1 and TRBJ2-1, with D maybe TRBD1 (6 bases). CDR1 is MGHDK and CDR2 is SYGVNS in the germline V gene. Trimming stripped 3 bases from V and 9 bases from J, with 12 bases between. This CDR3 is 13 amino acids long. The DNA for the CDR3 is TGTGCCAGCAGTGAGGGGGCGCGGAGTGAGCAGTTCTTC. Encoded protein: CASSEGARSEQFF.

This clonotype turned up a few times. The rearrangement links TRBV5-1 to TRBJ2-5; 8 bases are a match to TRBD2. This CDR3 spans 17 amino acids. Germline trimming cut 3 bases from V and 5 bases from J; bases unmatched to any gene: 15. Germline-derived CDR1 and CDR2 are SGHRS and YFSETQ. CDR3 nucleotides: TGCGCCAGCAGCTGGACTAGCAAGGGGTCAGGAGGGGAGACCCAGTACTTC. This sequence encodes CASSWTSKGSGGETQYF.

This rearrangement joins TRBV27 to TRBJ2-3, with a possible D match to TRBD2 (5 bases). The CDR3 is 14 residues long. Germline lookup yields CDR1 MNHEY and CDR2 SMNVEV (reference sequence). V was trimmed by 6 bases and J by 3 bases, leaving 13 bases between them. In nucleotides, the CDR3 is TGTGCCAGCAGCCCCTCCGGGGAGACAGATACGCAGTATTTT. It yields the protein CASSPSGETDTQYF.